This TCR beta chain originates from a study of blood T cell repertoires in COVID-19. About the research overall: T cells, B-cell-depleted T cells, or PBMCs provided the cDNA or gDNA that served as material.

Measured with immunoSEQ multiplex PCR; TCRdb has only the in-frame clones, and not every one. The repertoire holds 200,000 or so clones, with 84% as singletons. In germline, CDR1 is SGHRS, CDR2 YFSETQ. This CDR3 comprises 14 residues. V lost 4 bases to trimming and J lost 6 bases; unmatched junction nucleotides: 5. Sequencing was performed on peripheral blood. The rearrangement joins TRBV5-1 to TRBJ2-4, with 9 nucleotides matching TRBD1. This clonotype was obtained from a man aged 40-55 years who had recovered from COVID-19. The CDR3 loop is CASSRDRAGNIQYF. In nucleotides, the CDR3 is TGCGCCAGCAGCCGGGACAGGGCCGGAAACATTCAGTACTTC.